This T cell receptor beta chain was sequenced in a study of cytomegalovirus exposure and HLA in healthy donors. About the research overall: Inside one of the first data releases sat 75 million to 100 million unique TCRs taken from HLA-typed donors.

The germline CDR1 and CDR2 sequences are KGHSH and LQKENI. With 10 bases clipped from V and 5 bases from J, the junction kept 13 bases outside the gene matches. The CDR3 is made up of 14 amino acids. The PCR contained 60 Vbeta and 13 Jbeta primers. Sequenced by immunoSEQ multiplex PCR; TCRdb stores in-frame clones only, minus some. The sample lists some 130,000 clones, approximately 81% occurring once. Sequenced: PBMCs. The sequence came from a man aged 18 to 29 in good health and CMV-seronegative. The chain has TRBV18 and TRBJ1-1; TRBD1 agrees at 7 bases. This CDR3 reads CATSGDSSGTEAFF. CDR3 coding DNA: TGTGCCACCTCTGGGGACAGTTCGGGGACTGAAGCTTTCTTT.